Below, 17 T cell receptor beta chains from the same sample are listed, as sequenced in a study of Ad26.COV2.S vaccination and SARS-CoV-2 variants (dated by TCRdb to the early 2020s). This specimen's treatment or condition label, interpreted: approximately 18 received Ad26.COV2.S at low or high dose, single or two shots; about 5 received placebo; per-sample allocation not given. For vaccine and placebo recipients, repertoires were sequenced using samples collected on day 63 after the first injection. Library method: the immunoSEQ multiplex PCR assay. TCRdb took this table from immuneACCESS and kept in-frame rearrangements with V and J called. Such tables lack part of the clones; where checked against another copy, unresolved V genes explain under half of the gap, and the rest is unexplained. This sample lists about 680,000 clones; approximately 88% were detected once. The top ten clones comprise around 1.5% of the sample.

The sample in question was peripheral blood, obtained in a trial of Ad26.COV2.S vaccine versus placebo. The receptors originated from a person between 18 and 65 years old who received the Ad26.COV2.S COVID-19 vaccine or a placebo.

V and J are TRBV24-1 and TRBJ2-1; D unresolved. The CDR3 runs to 14 residues. Germline assignment: CDR1 KGHDR and CDR2 SFDVKD. The V and J ends lost 3 bases and 6 bases respectively, with 11 bases between them. The CDR3 protein is CATSDATVSNEQFF. The CDR3 DNA follows: TGTGCCACCAGTGATGCCACCGTCTCCAATGAGCAGTTCTTC.

This clone occurred a few times. The V and J genes are TRBV6-5 and TRBJ1-1; 7 bases are shared with TRBD1. Germline CDR1 reads MNHEY; CDR2 reads SVGAGI. This CDR3 region has 13 residues. V was clipped by 8 bases and J by 2 bases; unmatched bases: 5. The CDR3 region is CASGNRGNTEAFF. The CDR3 region has the DNA TGTGCCAGCGGAAACAGGGGAAACACTGAAGCTTTCTTT.

Comments on this clone: This specimen includes other DNA sequences encoding the same CDR3. The V gene is TRBV6-5, the J gene TRBJ2-7; perhaps TRBD1 as D (7 bases). Trimming removed 0 bases from V and 1 base from J, with 10 bases in between. CDR1 MNHEY and CDR2 SVGAGI come from the germline V gene. The CDR3 length is 15 residues. CDR3 protein: CASSYSPGGSYEQYF. DNA of the CDR3: TGTGCCAGCAGTTACTCTCCAGGGGGGTCCTACGAGCAGTACTTC.

The rearrangement joins TRBV10-3 to TRBJ2-5, with a weak D call TRBD2 (6 bases). Trimming cost V 4 bases and J 3 bases, with 12 bases left between them. The CDR3 is made up of 14 amino acids. Germline values: CDR1 ENHRY, CDR2 SYGVKD. Here the CDR3 DNA reads TGTGCCATCAGTGGGAGGGATAGTGAAGAGACCCAGTACTTC. Encoded protein: CAISGRDSEETQYF.

CDR3 amino acids: CASSAPAGATDTQYF. The DNA for the CDR3 is TGCGCCAGCAGCGCCCCCGCAGGGGCCACAGATACGCAGTATTTT. The genes are TRBV5-1 and TRBJ2-3, with D possibly being TRBD1 (6 bases). The CDR3 length is 15 residues. From germline, CDR1 is SGHRS and CDR2 YFSETQ. V lost 4 bases and J 2 bases, leaving 14 bases between the germline ends.

The chain links TRBV15 to TRBJ1-6; 9 nucleotides agree with TRBD1. V lost 5 bases to trimming and J lost 7 bases; unmatched junction nucleotides: 12. CDR1 LNHNV and CDR2 YYDKDF come from the germline V gene (reference sequence). The CDR3 spans 17 residues. In DNA, the CDR3 is TGTGCCACCAGCCCAGGGGGGGACAGGGTAGGAAATTCACCCCTCCACTTT. It specifies CATSPGGDRVGNSPLHF.

This chain connects TRBV12-3 or TRBV12-4 to TRBJ1-2; unclear D gene. This CDR3 has 12 amino acids. V was shortened by 7 bases and J by 5 bases, with 11 bases between the two germline ends. The DNA for the CDR3 is TGTGCCAGCAACACCCTGGGGTATGGCTACACCTTC. As protein: CASNTLGYGYTF.

V usage is TRBV6-1 and J usage is TRBJ1-1; possibly TRBD1 for D (6 bases). Germline lookup yields CDR1 MNHNS and CDR2 SASEGT. Trimming took off 4 bases at V and 1 base at J, with 16 bases between the two ends. This CDR3 contains 16 residues. CDR3 protein: CASSVYMGAGNTEAFF. As DNA, the CDR3 is TGTGCCAGCAGTGTATATATGGGGGCGGGGAACACTGAAGCTTTCTTT.

This sequence joins TRBV7-9 and TRBJ2-5, with D perhaps matching TRBD2 (6 bases). V lost 2 bases, J lost 2 bases, and 12 bases lay in between. This CDR3 spans 15 amino acids. Per germline, CDR1 SEHNR and CDR2 FQNEAQ (reference sequence). DNA for the CDR3: TGTGCCAGCAGCTTACGGCCGGGAGAACAAGAGACCCAGTACTTC. Translation: CASSLRPGEQETQYF.

This clone was detected only once. This sample includes further DNA sequences coding for the same CDR3. The chain is built from TRBV7-9 and TRBJ2-7; TRBD2 matches at 7 bases. The CDR3 runs 14 residues. Germline V gene lookup returns CDR1 SEHNR and CDR2 FQNEAQ (reference sequence). Trimming removed 1 base from V and 0 bases from J; junction bases left unmatched: 0. The DNA of the CDR3 is TGTGCCAGCAGCTTAGGGACTAGCTCCTACGAGCAGTACTTC. Protein: CASSLGTSSYEQYF.

The V call is TRBV29-1, the J call TRBJ1-2, with D possibly matching TRBD1 (6 bases). V lost 6 bases to trimming and J lost 0 bases, with 11 bases between them. The germline V gene has CDR1 SQVTM and CDR2 ANQGSEA. The CDR3 is 13 residues long. The CDR3: CSVRQAPNYGYTF. The CDR3 DNA reads TGCAGCGTGAGACAGGCTCCTAACTATGGCTACACCTTC.

The chain carries TRBV27 and TRBJ1-2; a weak D match, TRBD1 (6 bases). The CDR3 spans 15 residues. Germline V gives CDR1 MNHEY, CDR2 SMNVEV (reference sequence). V was cut by 6 bases and J by 6 bases, with 20 bases left in between. CDR3 DNA sequence: TGTGCCAGCAGACCCCCGTCATTCAGGGGAGATGGCTACACCTTC. Protein product: CASRPPSFRGDGYTF.

V usage is TRBV7-9 and J usage is TRBJ2-1; D tentatively reads TRBD1 or TRBD2 (5 bases each). Between the trimmed V and J ends, which lost 5 bases and 0 bases, there was a span of 17 bases. Germline CDR1 and CDR2: SEHNR and FQNEAQ (reference sequence). This CDR3 contains 17 residues. This chain's CDR3 is CASSVGSGTASYNEQFF. As DNA, the CDR3 is TGTGCCAGCAGCGTGGGCTCCGGGACGGCCTCCTACAATGAGCAGTTCTTC.

The chain employs TRBV6-2 or TRBV6-3 and TRBJ2-3; 7 bases map to TRBD1. Unmatched junction bases numbered 6, after V lost 2 bases and J lost 4 bases. CDR3 length: 15 amino acids. Per the germline V gene, CDR1 is MNHEY and CDR2 is SVGEGT. CDR3 amino acids: CASSYGDRKPDTQYF. The CDR3 DNA reads TGTGCCAGCAGTTACGGGGACAGAAAACCAGATACGCAGTATTTT.

This clone has only a few counts. The chain joins TRBV30 to TRBJ1-1; D is undetermined. Germline values: CDR1 GTSNPN, CDR2 SVGIG (reference sequence). The CDR3 consists of 13 residues. With 4 bases removed from V and 4 bases from J, the gap between germline ends came to 13 bases. CDR3 loop: CAWIGSAGTEAFF. The CDR3 DNA sequence: TGTGCCTGGATAGGGTCAGCGGGCACTGAAGCTTTCTTT.

The chain employs TRBV27 and TRBJ2-1; a weak D match, TRBD2 (5 bases). Germline V gives CDR1 MNHEY, CDR2 SMNVEV (reference sequence). The CDR3 runs to 12 residues. Trimming left V 2 bases short and J 11 bases short, with 10 bases between. The CDR3 region has the DNA TGTGCCAGCAGTTTAGAGGGCAGCAAGCAGTTCTTC. This translates into CASSLEGSKQFF.

The rearrangement joins TRBV19 to TRBJ2-1, with 12 bases matching TRBD1. This CDR3 contains 15 residues. Germline V gene lookup returns CDR1 LNHDA and CDR2 SQIVND (reference sequence). V was clipped by 4 bases and J by 9 bases; unmatched bases: 7. The CDR3, as DNA: TGTGCCAGTAGTAACCGGGACAGGGGGCTTCCTGAGCAGTTCTTC. This sequence encodes CASSNRDRGLPEQFF.